This TCR beta chain derives from a study of somatic mutations in cytotoxic T cells in rheumatoid arthritis. Across the study: After diagnosis, patient blood (about 27 ml EDTA) was drawn right away, before any treatment was given. Whole-study results and caveats: Of more than 60 patients, fewer than 10 had a largest CD8+ clone that exceeded 20% of CD8+ cells.

Isolating CD4+ and CD8+ cells involved positive magnetic bead selection on an AutoMACS. Their purity was then checked by flow cytometry. Method: immunoSEQ multiplex PCR; TCRdb's copy keeps in-frame clones and lacks some. The data hold 7,000 to 9,500 clones, with 87% observed a single time. Note on this clone: Its antigen is still unknown.

Specimen: CD8+ T cells sorted from blood. This TCR came from a man aged 35-49 years with rheumatoid arthritis.

Written as DNA, the CDR3 is TGTGCCAGCAGCGAGGGAGGCTGGGGGACCGGGGAGCTGTTTTTT. It yields the protein CASSEGGWGTGELFF. This chain joins TRBV7-9 and TRBJ2-2; possible D gene TRBD2, 6 bases. CDR1 SEHNR and CDR2 FQNEAQ come from the germline V gene (reference sequence). The V gene lost 5 bases and the J gene lost 5 bases, with 15 bases spanning the gap. The CDR3 is made up of 15 amino acids.